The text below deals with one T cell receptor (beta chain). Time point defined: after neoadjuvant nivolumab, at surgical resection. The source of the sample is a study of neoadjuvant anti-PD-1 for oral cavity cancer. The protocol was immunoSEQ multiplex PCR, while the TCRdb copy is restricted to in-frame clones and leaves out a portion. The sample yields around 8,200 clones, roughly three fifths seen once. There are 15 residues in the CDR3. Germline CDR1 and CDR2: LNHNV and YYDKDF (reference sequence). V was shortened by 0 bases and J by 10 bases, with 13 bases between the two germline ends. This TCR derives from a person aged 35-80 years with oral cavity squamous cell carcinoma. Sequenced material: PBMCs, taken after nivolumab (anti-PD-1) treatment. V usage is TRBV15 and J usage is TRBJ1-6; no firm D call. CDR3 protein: CATSRDAREESPLHF. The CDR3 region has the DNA TGTGCCACCAGCAGAGATGCGAGGGAGGAGTCACCCCTCCACTTT.